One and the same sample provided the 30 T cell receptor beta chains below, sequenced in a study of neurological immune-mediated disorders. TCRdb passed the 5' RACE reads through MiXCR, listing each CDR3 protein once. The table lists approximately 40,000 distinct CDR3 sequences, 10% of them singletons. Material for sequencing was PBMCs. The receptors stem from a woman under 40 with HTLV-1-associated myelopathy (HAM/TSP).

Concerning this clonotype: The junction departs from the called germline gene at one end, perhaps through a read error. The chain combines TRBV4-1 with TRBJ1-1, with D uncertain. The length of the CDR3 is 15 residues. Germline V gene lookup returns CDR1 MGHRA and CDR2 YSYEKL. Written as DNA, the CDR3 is TGCGCCAGTAGCCGCTTGGGATGCAGCGGCACTGAAGCTTTCTTT. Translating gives CASSRLGCSGTEAFF.

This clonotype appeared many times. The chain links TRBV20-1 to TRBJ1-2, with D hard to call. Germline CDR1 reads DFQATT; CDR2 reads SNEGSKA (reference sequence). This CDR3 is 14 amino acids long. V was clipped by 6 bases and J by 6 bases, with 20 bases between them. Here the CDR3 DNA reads TGCAGTGCCCGGGCGCCAAGTAGCCGGAATGGCTACACCTTC. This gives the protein CSARAPSSRNGYTF.

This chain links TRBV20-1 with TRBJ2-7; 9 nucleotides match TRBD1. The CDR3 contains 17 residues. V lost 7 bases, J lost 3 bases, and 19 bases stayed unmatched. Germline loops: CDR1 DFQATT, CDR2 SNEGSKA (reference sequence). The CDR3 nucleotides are TGCAGTGATAGCACACGGGACAGGGACGAAGGGGGCTACGAGCAGTACTTC. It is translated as CSDSTRDRDEGGYEQYF.

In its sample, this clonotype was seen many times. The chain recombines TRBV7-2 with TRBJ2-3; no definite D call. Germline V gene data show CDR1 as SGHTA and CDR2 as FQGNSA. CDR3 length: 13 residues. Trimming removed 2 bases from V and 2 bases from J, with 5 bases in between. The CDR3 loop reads CASSLPPTDTQYF. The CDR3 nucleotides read TGTGCCAGCAGCTTACCCCCCACAGATACGCAGTATTTT.

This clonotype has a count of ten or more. Written as DNA, the CDR3 is TGCGCCAGCAGCTTCAGACTACGGGGACAGGGGGCCTACGAGCAGTACTTC. Its protein is CASSFRLRGQGAYEQYF. This sequence joins TRBV5-1 and TRBJ2-7, with TRBD1 matching over 11 bases. This CDR3 has 17 residues. V dropped 2 bases and J dropped 2; count of bases not matched to a gene: 9. Per germline, CDR1 SGHRS and CDR2 YFSETQ. The full variable domain, in which reference TRBV5-1 and TRBJ2-7 provide the parts outside the CDR3, is KAGVTQTPRYLIKTRGQQVTLSCSPISGHRSVSWYQQTPGQGLQFLFEYFSETQRNKGNFPGRFSGRQFSNSRSEMNVSTLELGDSALYLCASSFRLRGQGAYEQYFGPGTRLTVT.

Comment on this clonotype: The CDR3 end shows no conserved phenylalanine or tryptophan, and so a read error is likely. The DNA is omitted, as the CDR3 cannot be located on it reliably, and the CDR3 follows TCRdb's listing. The CDR3 region is CASTTRTVTHEQYFGP. The chain links TRBV5-5 to TRBJ2-3; the table's D call, TRBD1, has no DNA check behind it. Counting both end residues, the CDR3 totals 16 amino acids. Germline CDR1 reads SGHKS; CDR2 reads YYEKEE (reference sequence).

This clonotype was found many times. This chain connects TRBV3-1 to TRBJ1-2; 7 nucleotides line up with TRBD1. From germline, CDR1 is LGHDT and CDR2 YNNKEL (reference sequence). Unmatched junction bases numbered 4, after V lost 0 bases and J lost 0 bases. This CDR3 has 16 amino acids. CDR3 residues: CASSQESDRSNYGYTF. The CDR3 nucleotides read TGTGCCAGCAGCCAAGAATCGGACAGGTCTAACTATGGCTACACCTTC.

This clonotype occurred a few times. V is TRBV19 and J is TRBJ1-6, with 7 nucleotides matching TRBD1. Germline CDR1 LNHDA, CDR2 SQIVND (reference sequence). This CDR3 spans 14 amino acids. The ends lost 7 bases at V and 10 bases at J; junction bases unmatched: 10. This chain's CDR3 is CASKNDRAGSPLHF. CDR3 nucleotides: TGTGCCAGTAAGAACGACAGGGCGGGATCACCCCTCCACTTT.

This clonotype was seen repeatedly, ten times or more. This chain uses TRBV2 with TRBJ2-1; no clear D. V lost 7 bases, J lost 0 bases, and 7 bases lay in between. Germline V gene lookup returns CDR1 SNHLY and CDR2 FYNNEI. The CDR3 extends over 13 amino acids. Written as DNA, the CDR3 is TGTGCCAGCATGGAGAGCTCCTACAATGAGCAGTTCTTC. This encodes CASMESSYNEQFF.

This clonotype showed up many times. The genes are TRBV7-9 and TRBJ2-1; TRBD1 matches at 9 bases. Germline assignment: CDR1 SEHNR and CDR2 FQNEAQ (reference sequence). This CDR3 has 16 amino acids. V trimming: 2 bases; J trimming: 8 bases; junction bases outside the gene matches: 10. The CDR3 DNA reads TGTGCCAGCAGCTTAAGACTGGGACAGGGATTAGATGAGCAGTTCTTC. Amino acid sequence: CASSLRLGQGLDEQFF.

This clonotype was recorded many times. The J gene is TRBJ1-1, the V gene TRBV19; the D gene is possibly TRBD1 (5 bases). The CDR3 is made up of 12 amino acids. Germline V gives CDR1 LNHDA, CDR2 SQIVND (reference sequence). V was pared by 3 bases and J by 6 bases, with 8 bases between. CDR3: CASSIGGSEAFF. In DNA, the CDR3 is TGTGCCAGTAGTATCGGGGGATCTGAAGCTTTCTTT. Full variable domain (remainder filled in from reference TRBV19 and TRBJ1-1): DGGITQSPKYLFRKEGQNVTLSCEQNLNHDAMYWYRQDPGQGLRLIYYSQIVNDFQKGDIAEGYSVSREKKESFPLTVTSAQKNPTAFYLCASSIGGSEAFFGQGTRLTVV.

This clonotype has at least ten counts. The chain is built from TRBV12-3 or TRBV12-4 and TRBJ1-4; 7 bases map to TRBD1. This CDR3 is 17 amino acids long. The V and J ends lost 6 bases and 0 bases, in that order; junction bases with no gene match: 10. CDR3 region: CASRTRQGPPTNEKLFF. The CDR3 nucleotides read TGTGCCAGCAGGACGAGACAGGGACCACCAACTAATGAAAAACTGTTTTTT.

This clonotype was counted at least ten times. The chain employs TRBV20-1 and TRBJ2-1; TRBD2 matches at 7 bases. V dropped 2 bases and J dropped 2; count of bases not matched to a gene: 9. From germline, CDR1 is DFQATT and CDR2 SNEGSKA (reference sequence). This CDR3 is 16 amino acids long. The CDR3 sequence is CSARRQGLNTYNEQFF. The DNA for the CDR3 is TGCAGTGCTAGACGGCAGGGACTAAACACCTACAATGAGCAGTTCTTC.

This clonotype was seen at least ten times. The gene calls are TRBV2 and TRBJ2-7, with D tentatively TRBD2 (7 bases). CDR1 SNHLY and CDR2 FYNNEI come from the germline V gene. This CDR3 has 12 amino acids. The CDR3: CVTGGPSYEQYF. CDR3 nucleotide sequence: TGTGTCACCGGGGGGCCCTCCTACGAGCAGTACTTC. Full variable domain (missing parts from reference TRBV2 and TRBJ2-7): EPEVTQTPSHQVTQMGQEVILRCVPISNHLYFYWYRQILGQKVEFLVSFYNNEISEKSEIFDDQFSVERPDGSNFTLKIRSTKLEDSAMYFCVTGGPSYEQYFGPGTRLTVT.

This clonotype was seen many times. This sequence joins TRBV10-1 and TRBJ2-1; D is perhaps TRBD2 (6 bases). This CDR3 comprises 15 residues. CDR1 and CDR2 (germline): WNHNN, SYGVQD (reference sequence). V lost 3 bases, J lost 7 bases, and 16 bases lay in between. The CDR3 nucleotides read TGCGCCAGCAGTGATCCTAGCGACATCAGGAATGAGCAGTTCTTC. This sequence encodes CASSDPSDIRNEQFF.

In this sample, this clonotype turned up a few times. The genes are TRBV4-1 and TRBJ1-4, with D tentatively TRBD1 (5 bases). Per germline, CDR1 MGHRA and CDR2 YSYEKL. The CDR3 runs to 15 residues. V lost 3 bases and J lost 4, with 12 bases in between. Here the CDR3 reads CASSQGDRDNEKLFF. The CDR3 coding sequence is TGCGCCAGCAGCCAGGGGGACCGTGATAATGAAAAACTGTTTTTT.

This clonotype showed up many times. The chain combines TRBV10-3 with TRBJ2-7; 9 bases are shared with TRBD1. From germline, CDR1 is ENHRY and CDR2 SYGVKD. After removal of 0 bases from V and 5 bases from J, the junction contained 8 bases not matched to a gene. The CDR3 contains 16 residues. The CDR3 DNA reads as TGTGCCATCAGTGAGTCGTCGGGACAGGGAAGGGACGAGCAGTACTTC. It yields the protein CAISESSGQGRDEQYF.

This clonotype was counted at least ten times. The CDR3 nucleotides read TGCAGTGCTAGGAATCCGACCCCTAGCAATCAGCCCCAGCATTTT. As protein: CSARNPTPSNQPQHF. J is TRBJ1-5 and V is TRBV20-1; D unclear. The CDR3 consists of 15 residues. CDR1 and CDR2 (germline): DFQATT, SNEGSKA (reference sequence). V was pared by 3 bases and J by 0 bases, with 12 bases between.

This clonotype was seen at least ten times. In DNA form, the CDR3 reads TGCGCCAGCAGCGATAGGACAGGGCCGGGCGAGCAGTACTTC. Protein sequence: CASSDRTGPGEQYF. The chain recombines TRBV5-1 with TRBJ2-7; 8 nucleotides line up with TRBD1. The V segment lost 4 bases and the J segment 6 bases; nucleotides outside the gene matches: 9. The length of the CDR3 is 14 residues. Germline V gives CDR1 SGHRS, CDR2 YFSETQ.

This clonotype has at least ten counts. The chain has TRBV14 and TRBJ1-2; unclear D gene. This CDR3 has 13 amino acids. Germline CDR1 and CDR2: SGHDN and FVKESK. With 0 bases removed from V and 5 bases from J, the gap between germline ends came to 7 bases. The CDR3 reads CASSQDYLYGYTF. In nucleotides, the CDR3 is TGTGCCAGCAGCCAAGATTATCTTTATGGCTACACCTTC.

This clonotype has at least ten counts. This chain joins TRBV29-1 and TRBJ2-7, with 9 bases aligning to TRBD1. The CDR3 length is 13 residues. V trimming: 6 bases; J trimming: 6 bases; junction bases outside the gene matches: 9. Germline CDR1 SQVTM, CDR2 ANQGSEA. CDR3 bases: TGCAGCGTGACTCCCGGGACAGGGTTCGAGCAGTACTTC. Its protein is CSVTPGTGFEQYF.

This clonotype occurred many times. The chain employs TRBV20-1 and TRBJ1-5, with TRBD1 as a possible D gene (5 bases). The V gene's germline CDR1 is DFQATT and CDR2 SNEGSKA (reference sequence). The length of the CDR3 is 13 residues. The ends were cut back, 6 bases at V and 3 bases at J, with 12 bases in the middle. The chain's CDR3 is CSAAGYPNQPQHF. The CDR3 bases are TGCAGTGCCGCAGGGTATCCCAATCAGCCCCAGCATTTT.

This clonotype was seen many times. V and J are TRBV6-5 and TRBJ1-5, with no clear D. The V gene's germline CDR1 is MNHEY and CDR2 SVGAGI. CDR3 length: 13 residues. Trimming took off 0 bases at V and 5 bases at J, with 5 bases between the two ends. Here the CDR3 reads CASSYSSDQPQHF. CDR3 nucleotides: TGTGCCAGCAGTTACTCGAGTGATCAGCCCCAGCATTTT.

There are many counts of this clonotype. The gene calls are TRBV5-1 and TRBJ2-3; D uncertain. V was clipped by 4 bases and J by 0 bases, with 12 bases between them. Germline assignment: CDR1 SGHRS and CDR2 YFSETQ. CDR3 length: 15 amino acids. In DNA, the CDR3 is TGCGCCAGCAGCGCACCGTCCAGAAGCACAGATACGCAGTATTTT. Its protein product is CASSAPSRSTDTQYF.

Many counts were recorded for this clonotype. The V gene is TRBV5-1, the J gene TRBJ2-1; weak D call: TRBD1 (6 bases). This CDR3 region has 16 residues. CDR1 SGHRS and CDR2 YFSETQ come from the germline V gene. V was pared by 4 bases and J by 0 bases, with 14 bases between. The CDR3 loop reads CASSPGQGSSYNEQFF. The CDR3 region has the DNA TGCGCCAGCAGCCCCGGGCAGGGGAGCTCCTACAATGAGCAGTTCTTC. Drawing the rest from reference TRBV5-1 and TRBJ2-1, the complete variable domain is KAGVTQTPRYLIKTRGQQVTLSCSPISGHRSVSWYQQTPGQGLQFLFEYFSETQRNKGNFPGRFSGRQFSNSRSEMNVSTLELGDSALYLCASSPGQGSSYNEQFFGPGTRLTVL.

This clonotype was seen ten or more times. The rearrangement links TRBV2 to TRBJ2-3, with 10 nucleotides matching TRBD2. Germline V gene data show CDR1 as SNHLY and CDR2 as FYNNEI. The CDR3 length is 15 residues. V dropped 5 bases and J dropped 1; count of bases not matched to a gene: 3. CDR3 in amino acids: CASSYLAGGTDTQYF. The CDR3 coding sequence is TGTGCCAGCAGTTACCTAGCGGGGGGCACAGATACGCAGTATTTT.

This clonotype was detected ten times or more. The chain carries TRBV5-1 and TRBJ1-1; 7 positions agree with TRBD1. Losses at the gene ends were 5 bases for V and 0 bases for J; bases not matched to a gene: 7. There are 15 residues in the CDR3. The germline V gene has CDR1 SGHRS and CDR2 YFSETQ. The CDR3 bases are TGCGCCAGCAGACCAAAGACAGGGATGAACACTGAAGCTTTCTTT. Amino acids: CASRPKTGMNTEAFF. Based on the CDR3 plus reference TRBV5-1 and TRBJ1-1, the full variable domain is KAGVTQTPRYLIKTRGQQVTLSCSPISGHRSVSWYQQTPGQGLQFLFEYFSETQRNKGNFPGRFSGRQFSNSRSEMNVSTLELGDSALYLCASRPKTGMNTEAFFGQGTRLTVV.

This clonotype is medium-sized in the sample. The CDR3 reads CASSLGPTTDTQYF. CDR3 sequence (DNA): TGCGCCAGCAGCCTAGGACCGACCACAGATACGCAGTATTTT. The chain carries TRBV5-1 and TRBJ2-3; unclear D gene. CDR3 length: 14 amino acids. Looked up from germline, CDR1 is SGHRS and CDR2 is YFSETQ. V lost 4 bases, J lost 2 bases, and 11 bases lay in between.

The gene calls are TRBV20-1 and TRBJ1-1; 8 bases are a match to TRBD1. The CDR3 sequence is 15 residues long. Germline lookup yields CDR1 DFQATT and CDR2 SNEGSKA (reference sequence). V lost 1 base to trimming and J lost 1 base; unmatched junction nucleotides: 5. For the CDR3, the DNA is TGCAGTGCTAGAGTGGGGACAGGAGGGAACACTGAAGCTTTCTTT. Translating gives CSARVGTGGNTEAFF.

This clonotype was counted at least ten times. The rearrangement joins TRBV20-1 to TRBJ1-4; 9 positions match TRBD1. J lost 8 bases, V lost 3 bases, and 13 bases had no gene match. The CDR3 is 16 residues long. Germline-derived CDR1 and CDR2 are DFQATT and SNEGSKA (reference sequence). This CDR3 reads CSARPQTGTGSEKLFF. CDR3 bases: TGCAGTGCTAGGCCTCAAACCGGGACAGGGAGCGAAAAACTGTTTTTT.